This T cell receptor beta chain derives from a study of blood T cell repertoires in COVID-19. Study-level background: COVID-19 samples, acute and convalescent, were from the United States, Italy and Spain.

Per the original methods: Estimation of nucleated cell counts was performed using reference gene primer amplification. Libraries were prepared by immunoSEQ multiplex PCR; TCRdb keeps only in-frame clonotypes and omits some of them. V, J and clone size are those of that table, while D and trimming were read from the DNA. The sample records approximately 190,000 clones, around 77% being singletons. V dropped 4 bases and J dropped 0; count of bases not matched to a gene: 5. The CDR3 runs 16 residues. Germline V CDR1 and CDR2: LGHDT, YNNKEL (reference sequence). This rearrangement joins TRBV3-1 (or the pseudogene TRBV3-2) to TRBJ1-1, with 10 bases lining up with TRBD1. Sequencing was carried out using peripheral blood. This receptor was identified in a man between 60 and 70 years old with active or convalescent COVID-19. This chain's CDR3 is CASSLRTGGMNTEAFF. CDR3 DNA: TGTGCCAGCAGCCTTAGGACAGGGGGGATGAACACTGAAGCTTTCTTT.